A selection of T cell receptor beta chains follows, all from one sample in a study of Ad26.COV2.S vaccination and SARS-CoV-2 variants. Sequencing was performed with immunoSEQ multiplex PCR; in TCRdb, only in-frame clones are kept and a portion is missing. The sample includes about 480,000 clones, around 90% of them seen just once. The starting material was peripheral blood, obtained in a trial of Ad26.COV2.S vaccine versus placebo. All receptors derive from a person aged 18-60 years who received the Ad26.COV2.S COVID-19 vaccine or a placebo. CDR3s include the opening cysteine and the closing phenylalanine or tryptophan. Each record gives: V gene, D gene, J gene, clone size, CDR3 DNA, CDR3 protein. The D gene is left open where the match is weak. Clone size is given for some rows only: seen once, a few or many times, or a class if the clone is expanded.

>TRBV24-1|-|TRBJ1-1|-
TGTGCCACCAGTGAACCGGACAGACCTTTTGGGGAAGCTTTCTTT
CATSEPDRPFGEAFF
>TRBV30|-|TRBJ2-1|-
TGTGCCTGGAGTCCCCCCGCTAATGAGCAGTTCTTC
CAWSPPANEQFF
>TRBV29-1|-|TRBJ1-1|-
TGCAGCGTTGCAGGACGTACGAACACTGAAGCTTTCTTT
CSVAGRTNTEAFF
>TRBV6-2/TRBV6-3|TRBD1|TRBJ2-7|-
TGTGCCAGCAGTCTGGACAGGGCGTCGCACGAGCAGTACTTC
CASSLDRASHEQYF
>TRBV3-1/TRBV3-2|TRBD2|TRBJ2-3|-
TGTGCCAGCAGCCAATTTGTCCTGGCAGCGGGAGGACTCACGAATACGCAGTATTTT
CASSQFVLAAGGLTNTQYF
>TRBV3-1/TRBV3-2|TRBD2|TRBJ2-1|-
TGTGCCAGCAGCCGCGGACTAGCGGGACGTAATGAGCAGTTCTTC
CASSRGLAGRNEQFF
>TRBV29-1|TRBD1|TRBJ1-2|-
TGCAGCGTCGTTACCGGGACAGTCTATGGCTACACCTTC
CSVVTGTVYGYTF
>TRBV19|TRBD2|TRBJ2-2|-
TGTGCCAGTGGGGACTATGTGTTTTCCGGGGAGCTGTTTTTT
CASGDYVFSGELFF
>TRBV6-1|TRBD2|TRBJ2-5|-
TGTGCCAGCAGTGAAACTAGCGGGAGGAAGACCCAGTACTTC
CASSETSGRKTQYF
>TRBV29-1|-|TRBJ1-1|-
TGCAGCGCCCGGGGGGGGGATCTGAACACTGAAGCTTTCTTT
CSARGGDLNTEAFF
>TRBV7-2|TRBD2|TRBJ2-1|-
TGTGCCAGCAGCCATAGCGGGGGGATCCCACCTAGCTCCTACAATGAGCAGTTCTTC
CASSHSGGIPPSSYNEQFF
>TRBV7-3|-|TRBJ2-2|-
TGTGCCAGCAGCCCGACAGGAGGGAACACCGGGGAGCTGTTTTTT
CASSPTGGNTGELFF
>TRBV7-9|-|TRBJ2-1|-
TGTGCCAGCAGCTTAGCGGAGGGCCAAAACAATGAGCAGTTCTTC
CASSLAEGQNNEQFF
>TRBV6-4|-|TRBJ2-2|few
TGTGCCAGCAGTCCACTTGCGGGACAGACGAACACCGGGGAGCTGTTTTTT
CASSPLAGQTNTGELFF
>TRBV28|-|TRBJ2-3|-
TGTGCCAGCAGTCCAAACACAGATACGCAGTATTTT
CASSPNTDTQYF
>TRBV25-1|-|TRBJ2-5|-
TGTGCCAGCAGTGAATTGAAGGAGACCCAGTACTTC
CASSELKETQYF
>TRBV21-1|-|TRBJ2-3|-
TGTGCCAGCAGCAAAGAACTAGCGGGAGATACGCAGTATTTT
CASSKELAGDTQYF
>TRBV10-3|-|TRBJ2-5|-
TGTGCCATCAGTGCCGCGAAAGGGGAGACCCAGTACTTC
CAISAAKGETQYF
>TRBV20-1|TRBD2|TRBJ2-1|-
TGCAGTGCTAGTGATCCCGGGACTAGGGGAAACGATGAGCAGTTCTTC
CSASDPGTRGNDEQFF
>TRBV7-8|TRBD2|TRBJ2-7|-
TGTGCCAGCAGCTTAGGTGCGGGAGGTAATTACGAGCAGTACTTC
CASSLGAGGNYEQYF
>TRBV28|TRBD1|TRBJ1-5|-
TGTGCCAGCAGTCTACCGGGACAGGGGTACAATAGCAATCAGCCCCAGCATTTT
CASSLPGQGYNSNQPQHF
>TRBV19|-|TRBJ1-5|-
TGTGCCAGTAGATCGCAGATGAATAGCAATCAGCCCCAGCATTTT
CASRSQMNSNQPQHF
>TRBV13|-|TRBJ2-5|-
TGTGCCAGCAGCCCCTCGTGGGGTACGAAGACCCAGTACTTC
CASSPSWGTKTQYF
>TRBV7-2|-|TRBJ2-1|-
TGTGCCAGCAGCGACCGACCCCCGAGCTCCTACAATGAGCAGTTCTTC
CASSDRPPSSYNEQFF
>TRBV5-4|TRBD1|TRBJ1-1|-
TGTGCCAGCAGCCCCGGACAGGGGGTGTGGACTGAAGCTTTCTTT
CASSPGQGVWTEAFF
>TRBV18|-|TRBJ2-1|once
TGTGCCAGCTCACTAGGCCCAGGGACCTACAATGAGCAGTTCTTC
CASSLGPGTYNEQFF
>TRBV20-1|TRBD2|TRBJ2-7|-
TGCAGTGCTAGAATTAGCGGGCAGCAGTACTTC
CSARISGQQYF
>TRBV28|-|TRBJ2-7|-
TGTGCCAGCAGTCAACTAGTACTGGACGAGCAGTACTTC
CASSQLVLDEQYF
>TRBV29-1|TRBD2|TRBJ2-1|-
TGCAGCGTTGCGGGACTAGCGGGAGGGACCGGGAAGTTCTTC
CSVAGLAGGTGKFF
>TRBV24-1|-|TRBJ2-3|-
TGTGCCACCAGGTCGCTGGGATCGGATACGCAGTATTTT
CATRSLGSDTQYF
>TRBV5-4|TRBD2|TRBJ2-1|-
TGTGCCAGCAGCTACCCCAGACTAGCGGGAGAGAATGAGCAGTTCTTC
CASSYPRLAGENEQFF